This T cell receptor beta chain is from a study of blood T cell repertoires in COVID-19. Study-wide context: Sites in the United States, Italy and Spain provided acute and convalescent COVID-19 samples. In each case, the material was cDNA or gDNA derived from T cells, B-cell-depleted T cells, or PBMCs.

The V end lost 7 bases, the J end lost 8 bases, and 9 bases lay between the germline ends. CDR3 length: 11 amino acids. Germline-derived CDR1 and CDR2 are SEHNR and FQNEAQ (reference sequence). Per the study methods: Amplified reference gene primers provided the basis for estimating nucleated cell counts. Here immunoSEQ multiplex PCR was the method, and the copy in TCRdb shows in-frame clones only, minus some. The D gene and trimming were derived from the DNA, and the V and J assignments and clone size from that table. The data show about 44,000 clones, 75% to 90% seen once. The sample comprised peripheral blood. The clonotype originates from a woman over 75 in a cohort sampled during active or convalescent COVID-19. The J gene is TRBJ1-3, the V gene TRBV7-9; D gene uncertain. This CDR3 reads CASTSDYTIYF. The CDR3 nucleotides read TGTGCCAGCACCTCGGACTACACCATATATTTT.